These 32 T cell receptor beta chains were all obtained from the same sample, sequenced in a study of blood T cell repertoires in COVID-19. The assay was immunoSEQ multiplex PCR, and TCRdb's table has in-frame clones only and misses some. The top ten clones hold approximately 6.5% of a sample with roughly 330,000 clones, about 89% of them seen once. The sequencing sample was made of peripheral blood. The source is a man aged 18-30 years who had recovered from COVID-19.

This sequence joins TRBV3-1 (or the pseudogene TRBV3-2) and TRBJ2-3, with D possibly matching TRBD2 (7 bases). The germline V gene has CDR1 LGHDT and CDR2 YNNKEL (reference sequence). V was trimmed by 1 base and J by 4 bases, leaving 15 bases between them. The length of the CDR3 is 16 residues. The CDR3 region is CASSQGFPGGADTQYF. The DNA for the CDR3 is TGTGCCAGCAGCCAAGGCTTCCCGGGGGGCGCAGATACGCAGTATTTT.

V is TRBV19 and J is TRBJ2-3, with 7 nucleotides matching TRBD2. Germline V gene sequence: CDR1 LNHDA, CDR2 SQIVND (reference sequence). V lost 6 bases, J lost 3 bases, and 9 bases stayed unmatched. The CDR3 covers 15 residues. DNA of the CDR3: TGTGCCAGTAGCCCCTATCAGGGAGGGACAGATACGCAGTATTTT. Translating it yields CASSPYQGGTDTQYF.

The rearrangement links TRBV30 to TRBJ1-2; D remains ambiguous. This CDR3 is built from 11 residues. Germline assignment: CDR1 GTSNPN and CDR2 SVGIG (reference sequence). V was trimmed by 6 bases and J by 1 base, leaving 6 bases between them. CDR3 in amino acids: CACRINYGYTF. In DNA, the CDR3 is TGTGCCTGCCGTATTAACTATGGCTACACCTTC.

V usage is TRBV5-6 and J usage is TRBJ2-1; 8 nucleotides line up with TRBD2. V was clipped by 3 bases and J by 2 bases; unmatched bases: 10. Germline CDR1 is SGHDT and CDR2 is YYEEEE. This CDR3 region has 17 residues. CDR3 bases: TGTGCCAGCAGCTCCAAATGGGGACTAGGGGCCTACAATGAGCAGTTCTTC. Encoded protein: CASSSKWGLGAYNEQFF.

DNA of the CDR3: TGCAGTGCTAGTAACAGAGATTATGGCTACACCTTC. Its translation: CSASNRDYGYTF. This chain uses TRBV20-1 with TRBJ1-2; D unresolved. Trimming took 3 bases from V and 5 from J, leaving 10 bases between them. CDR3 length: 12 residues. Germline CDR1 is DFQATT and CDR2 is SNEGSKA (reference sequence).

The rearrangement links TRBV7-9 to TRBJ1-2; 8 nucleotides align to TRBD1. This CDR3 is built from 13 residues. The V and J ends lost 5 bases and 6 bases, in that order; junction bases with no gene match: 5. The V gene's germline CDR1 is SEHNR and CDR2 FQNEAQ (reference sequence). CDR3 in amino acids: CASSPDRDDGYTF. CDR3 sequence (DNA): TGTGCCAGCAGCCCGGACAGGGACGATGGCTACACCTTC.

The chain joins TRBV5-6 to TRBJ2-1; no reliable D call. There are 12 residues in the CDR3. Germline V gives CDR1 SGHDT, CDR2 YYEEEE. V gave up 4 bases and J gave up 5 bases, with 7 bases separating them. This chain's CDR3 is CASSVVNNEQFF. The CDR3 coding sequence is TGTGCCAGCAGCGTCGTAAACAATGAGCAGTTCTTC.

The rearrangement links TRBV2 to TRBJ1-1, with 7 nucleotides matching TRBD1. This CDR3 contains 14 residues. Germline CDR1 and CDR2: SNHLY and FYNNEI. With V trimmed by 8 bases and J by 9 bases, 15 bases remained unmatched. The CDR3, as DNA: TGTGCCAGCCGGGGGACAGCCCTAGAAGGGAAAGCTTTCTTT. Translation gives CASRGTALEGKAFF.

The chain is built from TRBV19 and TRBJ2-1; D call uncertain. The CDR3 covers 13 residues. V was pared by 6 bases and J by 0 bases, with 6 bases between. Germline loops: CDR1 LNHDA, CDR2 SQIVND (reference sequence). CDR3 coding DNA: TGTGCCAGTAGGGCAGGCTCCTACAATGAGCAGTTCTTC. Amino acids: CASRAGSYNEQFF.

The chain is built from TRBV6-5 and TRBJ1-1; D unresolved. The CDR3 contains 14 residues. Looked up from germline, CDR1 is MNHEY and CDR2 is SVGAGI. V lost 2 bases, J lost 2 bases, and 9 bases lay in between. CDR3 DNA sequence: TGTGCCAGCAGTTACCCAGCGGTTAACACTGAAGCTTTCTTT. It yields the protein CASSYPAVNTEAFF.

The CDR3 sequence: CASALSGSGYEQYF. The CDR3 bases are TGTGCCAGTGCCCTGTCGGGATCGGGTTACGAGCAGTACTTC. The chain has TRBV19 and TRBJ2-7; possibly TRBD2 for D (5 bases). Germline CDR1 reads LNHDA; CDR2 reads SQIVND (reference sequence). Trimming took off 8 bases at V and 4 bases at J, with 18 bases between the two ends. The CDR3 is made up of 14 amino acids.

V and J are TRBV6-4 and TRBJ2-3; D is unresolved. The CDR3 is 13 amino acids. Germline CDR1 and CDR2: MRHNA and SNTAGT. Trimming removed 3 bases from V and 4 bases from J, with 8 bases in between. CDR3 bases: TGTGCCAGCAGTGAGAACATGGCAGATACGCAGTATTTT. It codes for CASSENMADTQYF.

The V call is TRBV7-9, the J call TRBJ2-1; possible D gene TRBD2, 5 bases. The ends were cut back, 2 bases at V and 8 bases at J, with 7 bases in the middle. This CDR3 is 12 amino acids long. Germline V gene lookup returns CDR1 SEHNR and CDR2 FQNEAQ (reference sequence). CDR3 protein: CASSLRGDEQFF. As DNA, the CDR3 is TGTGCCAGCAGCTTACGGGGTGATGAGCAGTTCTTC.

V and J are TRBV6-2 or TRBV6-3 and TRBJ1-5; 7 bases map to TRBD1. The CDR3 extends over 19 amino acids. V lost 2 bases, J lost 2 bases, and 15 bases stayed unmatched. Germline V gene sequence: CDR1 MNHEY, CDR2 SVGEGT. In DNA, the CDR3 is TGTGCCAGCAGTTACCCGTATACAGGGGTTAGAGCGGGCAATCAGCCCCAGCATTTT. Protein: CASSYPYTGVRAGNQPQHF.

The chain joins TRBV7-9 to TRBJ2-7; 9 bases match TRBD1. Germline assignment: CDR1 SEHNR and CDR2 FQNEAQ (reference sequence). Trimming removed 5 bases from V and 4 bases from J; junction bases left unmatched: 9. The CDR3 has 15 amino acids. CDR3 protein: CASSEPGQGLYEQYF. CDR3 coding DNA: TGTGCCAGCAGCGAACCGGGACAGGGCCTTTACGAGCAGTACTTC.

The rearrangement joins TRBV9 to TRBJ1-3; 8 bases fit TRBD1. Germline V CDR1 and CDR2: SGDLS, YYNGEE. This CDR3 contains 14 residues. V was clipped by 7 bases and J by 3 bases; unmatched bases: 6. Here the CDR3 DNA reads TGTGCCAGCGGGGGGACAGGCTTTGGAAACACCATATATTTT. Protein: CASGGTGFGNTIYF. The variable domain in full, with the rest retrieved from reference TRBV9 and TRBJ1-3, is DSGVTQTPKHLITATGQRVTLRCSPRSGDLSVYWYQQSLDQGLQFLIQYYNGEERAKGNILERFSAQQFPDLHSELNLSSLELGDSALYFCASGGTGFGNTIYFGEGSWLTVV.

This chain connects TRBV2 to TRBJ1-2; 7 positions agree with TRBD1. Germline trimming cut 1 base from V and 2 bases from J; bases unmatched to any gene: 4. Germline V gene data show CDR1 as SNHLY and CDR2 as FYNNEI. The CDR3 runs 15 residues. The CDR3 sequence: CASSEGGGRNYGYTF. In DNA form, the CDR3 reads TGTGCCAGCAGTGAAGGAGGGGGCCGGAACTATGGCTACACCTTC.

This clone showed up just a few times. The chain uses TRBV11-2 and TRBJ1-6; TRBD1 matches 8 bases. CDR1 is SGHAT and CDR2 is FQNNGV in the germline V gene. V lost 2 bases to trimming and J lost 9 bases; unmatched junction nucleotides: 6. This CDR3 region has 15 residues. CDR3 residues: CASSLRTGTGSPLHF. The CDR3 DNA reads TGTGCCAGCAGCTTAAGGACAGGGACGGGTTCACCCCTCCACTTT.

V gene TRBV7-9 combines with J gene TRBJ2-5, with a possible D match to TRBD2 (6 bases). V was shortened by 5 bases and J by 5 bases, with 15 bases between the two germline ends. The CDR3 contains 14 residues. CDR1 is SEHNR, CDR2 FQNEAQ, per germline (reference sequence). CDR3: CASSPQTRGETQYF. CDR3 nucleotides: TGTGCCAGCAGCCCTCAGACTAGGGGCGAGACCCAGTACTTC.

V gene TRBV5-4 combines with J gene TRBJ2-5; 8 positions match TRBD2. In germline, CDR1 is SGHNT, CDR2 YYREEE (reference sequence). This CDR3 has 15 residues. After removal of 3 bases from V and 2 bases from J, the junction contained 6 bases not matched to a gene. CDR3 nucleotide sequence: TGTGCCAGCAGCTCCAGCGGGGGAGGTCAAGAGACCCAGTACTTC. This encodes CASSSSGGGQETQYF.

This clone was counted once. The genes are TRBV7-2 and TRBJ2-1; possible D gene TRBD2, 5 bases. This CDR3 is built from 15 residues. Trimming removed 5 bases at V and 3 bases at J, with 14 bases between. Germline V CDR1 and CDR2: SGHTA, FQGNSA. The DNA for the CDR3 is TGTGCCAGCAGCGGACGGGGAACCCACTACAATGAGCAGTTCTTC. This codes for CASSGRGTHYNEQFF.

This sequence joins TRBV4-1 and TRBJ2-3; D is possibly TRBD1 (6 bases). Germline V gene data show CDR1 as MGHRA and CDR2 as YSYEKL. The CDR3 has 15 amino acids. V was trimmed by 5 bases and J by 0 bases, leaving 12 bases between them. CDR3 amino acids: CASSARTASTDTQYF. DNA for the CDR3: TGCGCCAGCAGCGCCCGGACAGCTAGCACAGATACGCAGTATTTT.

The V and J genes are TRBV7-2 and TRBJ1-2; 8 bases are shared with TRBD1. V lost 3 bases to trimming and J lost 7 bases; unmatched junction nucleotides: 4. CDR1 is SGHTA, CDR2 FQGNSA, per germline. This CDR3 region has 13 residues. For the CDR3, the DNA is TGTGCCAGCAGCTTTCAGGGGGCGCGTGGCTACACCTTC. The encoded protein is CASSFQGARGYTF.

J is TRBJ1-1 and V is TRBV29-1; no firm D call. With 4 bases removed from V and 8 bases from J, the gap between germline ends came to 23 bases. The CDR3 is 15 residues long. The V gene's germline CDR1 is SQVTM and CDR2 ANQGSEA. The CDR3 here is CSVVGDWRAPAEAFF. CDR3 nucleotides: TGCAGCGTTGTGGGCGACTGGAGGGCGCCCGCCGAAGCTTTCTTT.

The chain joins TRBV7-8 to TRBJ1-1; D is uncertain. Germline CDR1 and CDR2: SGHVS and FQNEAQ. CDR3 length equals 13 residues. V was shortened by 2 bases and J by 0 bases, with 4 bases between the two germline ends. Written as DNA, the CDR3 is TGTGCCAGCAGCTTACAGATGAACACTGAAGCTTTCTTT. Protein sequence: CASSLQMNTEAFF.

The gene calls are TRBV2 and TRBJ2-2; perhaps TRBD1 as D (5 bases). CDR1 and CDR2 (germline): SNHLY, FYNNEI. There are 15 residues in the CDR3. V was shortened by 4 bases and J by 4 bases, with 13 bases between the two germline ends. CDR3 amino acids: CASSGPQGTTGELFF. As DNA, the CDR3 is TGTGCCAGCAGTGGTCCGCAGGGAACCACCGGGGAGCTGTTTTTT.

The V call is TRBV5-4, the J call TRBJ2-3, with D maybe TRBD2 (5 bases). The CDR3 contains 15 residues. V was trimmed by 1 base and J by 6 bases, leaving 15 bases between them. The germline V gene encodes CDR1 SGHNT and CDR2 YYREEE (reference sequence). CDR3 region: CASSLSQAGVDTQYF. CDR3 DNA sequence: TGTGCCAGCAGCTTGTCCCAGGCGGGCGTGGATACGCAGTATTTT.

The chain uses TRBV19 and TRBJ1-2; the match to TRBD1 covers 8 bases. The germline gives CDR1 LNHDA, CDR2 SQIVND (reference sequence). Losses at the gene ends were 4 bases for V and 5 bases for J; bases not matched to a gene: 6. The CDR3 has 14 residues. The CDR3 DNA is TGTGCCAGTAGTAGCCAGGGGGCCCAATATGGCTACACCTTC. Its protein is CASSSQGAQYGYTF.

The genes are TRBV5-1 and TRBJ2-5; D unclear. This CDR3 has 14 residues. Germline V lookup: CDR1 SGHRS, CDR2 YFSETQ. V gave up 1 base and J gave up 2 bases, with 9 bases separating them. The CDR3 nucleotides are TGCGCCAGCAGCTTGCAACAGATACAAGAGACCCAGTACTTC. Encoded protein: CASSLQQIQETQYF.

The V call is TRBV19, the J call TRBJ1-3; possibly TRBD1 for D (5 bases). The V gene's germline CDR1 is LNHDA and CDR2 SQIVND (reference sequence). The V gene lost 7 bases and the J gene lost 0 bases, with 13 bases spanning the gap. The CDR3 spans 15 residues. CDR3 sequence: CASITAGRSGNTIYF. CDR3 in DNA: TGTGCCAGTATAACGGCAGGGCGCTCTGGAAACACCATATATTTT.

Only a few counts were recorded for this clone. The chain combines TRBV27 with TRBJ2-7, with TRBD1 identical over 8 bases. This CDR3 comprises 14 residues. CDR1 is MNHEY and CDR2 is SMNVEV in the germline V gene (reference sequence). V lost 3 bases and J lost 1; bases outside the gene matches: 2. The CDR3 here is CASSFGQGSYEQYF. CDR3 nucleotides: TGTGCCAGCAGTTTTGGACAGGGTTCCTACGAGCAGTACTTC.

The chain employs TRBV27 and TRBJ2-7, with TRBD1 as a possible D gene (6 bases). The CDR3 spans 15 residues. Trimming took off 5 bases at V and 1 base at J, with 15 bases between the two ends. Germline CDR1 reads MNHEY; CDR2 reads SMNVEV (reference sequence). The CDR3 loop is CASSLTGHGSYEQYF. The CDR3 DNA reads as TGTGCCAGCAGTCTAACGGGACACGGGTCCTACGAGCAGTACTTC.